The rows below give T cell receptor beta chains drawn from one sample of a study of cytomegalovirus exposure and HLA in healthy donors. Generated by immunoSEQ multiplex PCR, the TCRdb table keeps only in-frame clones and is missing some. In the table there are approximately 150,000 clones, over 75% of which are singletons. Input material: PBMCs. The receptors were gathered from a man in his forties or fifties in good health and CMV-seronegative. Each CDR3 is given with its conserved first and last residue.

v_call	j_call	cdr3_aa
TRBV21-1	TRBJ1-2	CASWGTGGGYTF
TRBV11-2	TRBJ2-3	CASSLGFGDGTDTQYF
TRBV28	TRBJ2-2	CASSPGTGHTGELFF
TRBV14	TRBJ2-4	CASSQDASGGALAKNIQYF
TRBV13	TRBJ1-2	CASSLLTGGIGGYTF
TRBV11-2	TRBJ2-1	CASSVVEDRFNEQFF
TRBV6-5	TRBJ1-1	CASSYIQILKNTEAFF
TRBV5-5	TRBJ1-6	CASNPGGGGPLHF
TRBV6-5	TRBJ1-2	CASSVTGGYGYTF
TRBV11-2	TRBJ1-2	CASSLGRGPGYGYTF
TRBV28	TRBJ2-3	CASSPGGTDTQYF